This passage covers 31 T cell receptor beta chains from one sample sequenced in a study of cytomegalovirus exposure and HLA in healthy donors. The PCR was carried out with 60 Vbeta primers and 13 Jbeta primers. Some clones are missing from TCRdb's copy, which holds only in-frame ones; the method was immunoSEQ multiplex PCR. The repertoire has about 180,000 clones, under 80% of them found once; the top ten carry about 2.5%. Material: PBMCs. The receptors here all came from a woman aged 25 to 39 in good health and CMV-seropositive.

V and J are TRBV19 and TRBJ1-1; 9 bases agree with TRBD1. J lost 3 bases, V lost 7 bases, and 9 bases had no gene match. CDR3 size: 15 residues. The germline V gene has CDR1 LNHDA and CDR2 SQIVND (reference sequence). CDR3: CASIIQGAGDTEAFF. The CDR3 DNA follows: TGTGCCAGTATCATACAGGGGGCGGGAGACACTGAAGCTTTCTTT.

CDR3 coding DNA: TGTGCCAGCAGCCCGACGGGGGGGTCTTCCTACGAGCAGTACTTC. Amino acids: CASSPTGGSSYEQYF. The V and J genes are TRBV9 and TRBJ2-7; 8 positions match TRBD2. V gave up 4 bases and J gave up 1 base; unmatched junction bases: 7. This CDR3 is built from 15 residues. The V gene's germline CDR1 is SGDLS and CDR2 YYNGEE. The whole variable domain, filled in from reference TRBV9 and TRBJ2-7, reads DSGVTQTPKHLITATGQRVTLRCSPRSGDLSVYWYQQSLDQGLQFLIQYYNGEERAKGNILERFSAQQFPDLHSELNLSSLELGDSALYFCASSPTGGSSYEQYFGPGTRLTVT.

This chain links TRBV5-1 with TRBJ2-3; 9 bases agree with TRBD2. The V and J ends lost 4 bases and 6 bases, in that order; junction bases with no gene match: 6. This CDR3 contains 14 residues. From germline, CDR1 is SGHRS and CDR2 YFSETQ. The CDR3 loop is CASSGGGAGDTQYF. For the CDR3, the DNA is TGCGCCAGCAGCGGCGGGGGGGCGGGGGATACGCAGTATTTT.

In its sample, this clone was seen a few times. The chain recombines TRBV10-3 with TRBJ1-6, with 8 bases identical to TRBD1. CDR1 is ENHRY, CDR2 SYGVKD, per germline. Trimming at V came to 6 bases and at J to 1 base, leaving 2 bases not matched to a gene. CDR3 length equals 15 residues. The CDR3 DNA sequence: TGTGCCATCAGGGGACAGGAGTCCTATAATTCACCCCTCCACTTT. It specifies CAIRGQESYNSPLHF.

The chain is built from TRBV11-3 and TRBJ2-3; 11 bases map to TRBD1. CDR1 SGHNT and CDR2 YENEEA come from the germline V gene. The CDR3 contains 17 residues. J was trimmed by 2 bases and V by 2 bases; bases with no gene match: 6. CDR3 sequence reads: CASSLWDRGFSTDTQYF. As DNA, the CDR3 is TGTGCCAGCAGCTTATGGGACAGGGGGTTCTCCACAGATACGCAGTATTTT.

The chain joins TRBV5-1 to TRBJ1-1, with D possibly TRBD1 on 5 matching bases. Trimming pared 1 base from V and 4 bases from J, leaving 8 bases between. The CDR3 has 13 residues. From germline, CDR1 is SGHRS and CDR2 YFSETQ. Here the CDR3 reads CASSLTGSTEAFF. The CDR3 bases are TGCGCCAGCAGCTTGACAGGCAGCACTGAAGCTTTCTTT.

This chain links TRBV11-2 with TRBJ2-2; TRBD1 is a possible D gene (6 bases). The CDR3 is 13 amino acids. Germline V gene data show CDR1 as SGHAT and CDR2 as FQNNGV. The germline V and J ends were trimmed by 6 bases and 1 base, with 6 bases remaining between them. This CDR3 reads CASRTGNTGELFF. In DNA form, the CDR3 reads TGTGCCAGCAGGACAGGGAACACCGGGGAGCTGTTTTTT.

V usage is TRBV19 and J usage is TRBJ1-6, with D perhaps TRBD1 (6 bases). CDR1 is LNHDA, CDR2 SQIVND, per germline (reference sequence). The CDR3 is 15 amino acids. Trimming took 3 bases from V and 12 from J, leaving 18 bases between them. CDR3 loop: CASSMIRDTEQPLHF. The CDR3 DNA sequence: TGTGCCAGTAGTATGATAAGGGACACCGAGCAACCCCTCCACTTT.

The rearrangement joins TRBV15 to TRBJ2-3, with 9 bases fitting TRBD2. Trimming took 5 bases from V and 6 from J; bases not matched to a gene: 6. Germline V CDR1 and CDR2: LNHNV, YYDKDF (reference sequence). The CDR3 contains 14 residues. CDR3 nucleotides: TGTGCCACCAGCGCGGGGGGGTTATATGATACGCAGTATTTT. Amino acid sequence: CATSAGGLYDTQYF.

V is TRBV5-5 and J is TRBJ1-4; TRBD1 aligns across 9 bases. Looked up from germline, CDR1 is SGHKS and CDR2 is YYEKEE (reference sequence). V lost 3 bases, J lost 7 bases, and 7 bases stayed unmatched. The CDR3 extends over 15 amino acids. For the CDR3, the DNA is TGTGCCAGCAGCTCCGGGACAGGGTTGAGTGAAAAACTGTTTTTT. Translated: CASSSGTGLSEKLFF.

V usage is TRBV9 and J usage is TRBJ2-3, with TRBD2 identical over 7 bases. The ends lost 3 bases at V and 6 bases at J; junction bases unmatched: 10. Per germline, CDR1 SGDLS and CDR2 YYNGEE. The CDR3 totals 15 residues. The CDR3 reads CASSAPGPGGDTQYF. The CDR3 bases are TGTGCCAGCAGCGCCCCGGGACCCGGGGGGGATACGCAGTATTTT.

J is TRBJ2-7 and V is TRBV21-1; the table's TRBD1 call for D was not verified on the DNA. TRBV21-1 is a documented pseudogene. The CDR3 sequence is 17 residues long. CDR3 sequence reads: CASSKPKRQGATYEQYF. The CDR3, as DNA: TGTGCCAGCAGCAAACCGAAACGACAGGGCGCCACCTACGAGCAGTACTTC.

The chain is built from TRBV28 and TRBJ1-5; possibly TRBD1 for D (6 bases). This CDR3 contains 16 residues. The germline CDR1 and CDR2 sequences are MDHEN and SYDVKM. The germline V and J ends were trimmed by 1 base and 1 base, with 11 bases remaining between them. The CDR3 protein is CASSLSGEGSNQPQHF. The CDR3 nucleotides are TGTGCCAGCAGTTTATCAGGGGAAGGGAGCAATCAGCCCCAGCATTTT.

The rearrangement links TRBV5-5 to TRBJ1-1; D unclear. Germline V lookup: CDR1 SGHKS, CDR2 YYEKEE (reference sequence). The ends were cut back, 0 bases at V and 1 base at J, with 13 bases in the middle. The CDR3 contains 16 residues. The CDR3 region is CASSLGDTLRNTEAFF. CDR3 coding DNA: TGTGCCAGCAGCTTGGGCGATACGCTCCGGAACACTGAAGCTTTCTTT.

This clone was observed a few times. This chain connects TRBV4-3 to TRBJ2-7; TRBD1 aligns across 8 bases. The CDR3 is 14 amino acids. V gave up 5 bases and J gave up 0 bases; unmatched junction bases: 3. Germline lookup yields CDR1 LGHNA and CDR2 YSLEER. In DNA, the CDR3 is TGCGCCAGCAGCAGGGACAGGAGCTCCTACGAGCAGTACTTC. As protein: CASSRDRSSYEQYF.

This chain joins TRBV28 and TRBJ2-1, with unresolved D. The ends were cut back, 2 bases at V and 7 bases at J, with 3 bases in the middle. Germline V gene lookup returns CDR1 MDHEN and CDR2 SYDVKM. This CDR3 is built from 11 residues. This CDR3 reads CASSLLNEQFF. The DNA for the CDR3 is TGTGCCAGCAGTTTACTGAATGAGCAGTTCTTC.

In DNA, the CDR3 is TGTGCCAGCAGCTTGGGGACAATTTACGAGCAGTACTTC. It codes for CASSLGTIYEQYF. This chain connects TRBV5-6 to TRBJ2-7; TRBD1 might be the D (5 bases). The germline V gene has CDR1 SGHDT and CDR2 YYEEEE. The CDR3 runs to 13 residues. The V gene lost 0 bases and the J gene lost 4 bases, with 8 bases spanning the gap.

The chain carries TRBV4-3 and TRBJ2-5; 8 bases match TRBD1. Germline assignment: CDR1 LGHNA and CDR2 YSLEER. The CDR3 spans 13 residues. Germline trimming cut 6 bases from V and 7 bases from J; bases unmatched to any gene: 7. The CDR3 here is CASRRTGSATQYF. CDR3 bases: TGCGCCAGCAGACGGACAGGGTCGGCGACCCAGTACTTC.

This clone has just a few counts. The chain carries TRBV5-1 and TRBJ2-1, with 9 bases fitting TRBD2. The CDR3 spans 16 residues. V lost 0 bases to trimming and J lost 4 bases; unmatched junction nucleotides: 5. Germline V CDR1 and CDR2: SGHRS, YFSETQ. CDR3 region: CASSLESGGRYNEQFF. The CDR3 nucleotides are TGCGCCAGCAGCTTGGAAAGCGGGGGGAGGTACAATGAGCAGTTCTTC.

This rearrangement joins TRBV28 to TRBJ2-5; 9 positions agree with TRBD1. CDR3 length: 14 residues. Germline CDR1 MDHEN, CDR2 SYDVKM. V lost 6 bases and J lost 5; bases outside the gene matches: 7. CDR3 in amino acids: CASSHYRGRETQYF. In DNA form, the CDR3 reads TGTGCCAGCAGCCATTACAGGGGGCGGGAGACCCAGTACTTC.

The J gene is TRBJ2-5, the V gene TRBV7-8, with 10 bases lining up with TRBD1. The J call may be wrong; the DNA end is better matched by TRBJ2-7. The CDR3 sequence is 14 residues long. Germline CDR1 and CDR2: SGHVS and FQNEAQ. This CDR3 reads CASSFDRGPNEQYF. Written as DNA, the CDR3 is TGTGCCAGCAGCTTCGACAGGGGGCCGAACGAGCAGTACTTC.

This CDR3 is CASSFRQGGSNSPLHF. Written as DNA, the CDR3 is TGCGCCAGCAGCTTCAGACAGGGTGGCTCTAATTCACCCCTCCACTTT. This chain joins TRBV5-1 and TRBJ1-6; 7 bases are shared with TRBD1. The CDR3 is 16 residues long. The trim removed 2 bases at V and 6 bases at J, leaving 8 bases unmatched. Germline-derived CDR1 and CDR2 are SGHRS and YFSETQ.

The CDR3 nucleotides are TGCGCCAGCAGCCAAGACTCTAGCGGGGGGGCTACTAGCACAGATACGCAGTATTTT. It is translated as CASSQDSSGGATSTDTQYF. The chain links TRBV4-3 to TRBJ2-3; 12 bases map to TRBD2. CDR1 and CDR2 (germline): LGHNA, YSLEER. V was pared by 0 bases and J by 0 bases, with 7 bases of the junction left unmatched. This CDR3 is built from 19 residues.

This clone was detected once. The chain is built from TRBV4-3 and TRBJ2-3; TRBD1 might be the D (6 bases). V was trimmed by 0 bases and J by 0 bases, leaving 13 bases between them. The CDR3 totals 17 residues. The V gene's germline CDR1 is LGHNA and CDR2 YSLEER. The CDR3 loop reads CASSQERGRGSTDTQYF. The CDR3, as DNA: TGCGCCAGCAGCCAAGAGCGCGGCAGGGGAAGCACAGATACGCAGTATTTT.

The rearrangement links TRBV7-2 to TRBJ2-7, with 7 bases lining up with TRBD1. The V gene end was trimmed by 4 bases and the J gene end by 3 bases; junction bases not matched to a gene: 3. CDR3 length: 13 residues. The V gene's germline CDR1 is SGHTA and CDR2 FQGNSA. This CDR3 is CASSSGQIYEQYF. The CDR3 DNA reads TGTGCCAGCAGCTCGGGACAGATCTACGAGCAGTACTTC.

The gene calls are TRBV6-1 and TRBJ2-7; 14 nucleotides line up with TRBD2. The CDR3 covers 15 residues. Per germline, CDR1 MNHNS and CDR2 SASEGT. Losses at the gene ends were 4 bases for V and 5 bases for J; bases not matched to a gene: 4. The CDR3, as DNA: TGTGCCAGCAGTGGACTAGCGGGGGGGCCTCACGAGCAGTACTTC. Translation gives CASSGLAGGPHEQYF.

A single count supports this clone. The chain uses TRBV5-4 and TRBJ2-5, with TRBD1 identical over 7 bases. The CDR3 consists of 15 residues. V trimming: 3 bases; J trimming: 1 base; junction bases outside the gene matches: 6. Per the germline V gene, CDR1 is SGHNT and CDR2 is YYREEE (reference sequence). CDR3 DNA: TGTGCCAGCAGCTCTAACAGGGGTGGCCAAGAGACCCAGTACTTC. This codes for CASSSNRGGQETQYF.

This clone has a handful of counts. The chain links TRBV11-3 to TRBJ2-6; D remains unclear. The CDR3 is 17 amino acids. The germline CDR1 and CDR2 sequences are SGHNT and YENEEA. V lost 1 base and J lost 0, with 10 bases in between. CDR3 nucleotides: TGTGCCAGCAGCTTAGGCGGCCGAGACTCTGGGGCCAACGTCCTGACTTTC. It yields the protein CASSLGGRDSGANVLTF.

The rearrangement links TRBV19 to TRBJ2-5; weak D call: TRBD2 (6 bases). This CDR3 comprises 11 residues. Trimming took off 3 bases at V and 7 bases at J, with 6 bases between the two ends. Germline assignment: CDR1 LNHDA and CDR2 SQIVND (reference sequence). The CDR3, as DNA: TGTGCCAGTAGTATGGGGGGGACCCAGTACTTC. Translated: CASSMGGTQYF.

This rearrangement joins TRBV28 to TRBJ1-4; D might be TRBD1 (5 bases). Trimming cost V 6 bases and J 3 bases, with 11 bases left between them. The CDR3 loop spans 14 amino acids. CDR1 and CDR2 from the germline V gene are MDHEN and SYDVKM. In DNA form, the CDR3 reads TGTGCCAGCAGCCAGGGTCCCCCTAATGAAAAACTGTTTTTT. Translating it yields CASSQGPPNEKLFF.

The V call is TRBV28, the J call TRBJ1-5, with D perhaps matching TRBD1 (6 bases). The CDR3 contains 18 residues. Germline CDR1 MDHEN, CDR2 SYDVKM. V was cut by 3 bases and J by 1 base, with 19 bases left in between. The CDR3 bases are TGTGCCAGCAGTTTCGGGACCACAGGGTACGAAAGCAATCAGCCCCAGCATTTT. Its protein product is CASSFGTTGYESNQPQHF.